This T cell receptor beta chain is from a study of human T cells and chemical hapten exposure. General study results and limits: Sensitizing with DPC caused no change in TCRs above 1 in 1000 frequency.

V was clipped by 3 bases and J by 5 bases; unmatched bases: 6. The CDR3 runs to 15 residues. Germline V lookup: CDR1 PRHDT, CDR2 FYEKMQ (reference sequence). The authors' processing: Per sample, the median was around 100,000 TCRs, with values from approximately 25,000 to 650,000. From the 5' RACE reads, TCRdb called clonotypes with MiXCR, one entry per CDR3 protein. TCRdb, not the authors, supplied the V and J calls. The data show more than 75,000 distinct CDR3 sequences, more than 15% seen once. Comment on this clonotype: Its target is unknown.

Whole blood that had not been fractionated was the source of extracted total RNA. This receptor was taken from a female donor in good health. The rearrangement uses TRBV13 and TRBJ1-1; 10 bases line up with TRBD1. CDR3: CASSLGWTGGTEAFF. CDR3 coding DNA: TGTGCCAGCAGCTTGGGATGGACAGGGGGTACTGAAGCTTTCTTT.